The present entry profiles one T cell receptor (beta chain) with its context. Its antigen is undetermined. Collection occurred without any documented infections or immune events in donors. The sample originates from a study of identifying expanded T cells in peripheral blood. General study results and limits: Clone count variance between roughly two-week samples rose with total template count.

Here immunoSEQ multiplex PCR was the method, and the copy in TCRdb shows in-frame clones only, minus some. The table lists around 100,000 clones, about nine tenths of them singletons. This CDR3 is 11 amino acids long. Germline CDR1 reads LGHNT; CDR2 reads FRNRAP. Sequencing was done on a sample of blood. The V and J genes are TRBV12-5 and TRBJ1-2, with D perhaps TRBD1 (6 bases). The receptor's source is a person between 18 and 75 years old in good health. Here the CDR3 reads CAKGENYGYTF. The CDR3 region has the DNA TGTGCCAAGGGGGAAAACTATGGCTACACCTTC. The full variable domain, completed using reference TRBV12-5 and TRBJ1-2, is DARVTQTPRHKVTEMGQEVTMRCQPILGHNTVFWYRQTMMQGLELLAYFRNRAPLDDSGMPKDRFSAEMPDATLATLKIQPSEPRDSAVYFCAKGENYGYTFGSGTRLTVV.